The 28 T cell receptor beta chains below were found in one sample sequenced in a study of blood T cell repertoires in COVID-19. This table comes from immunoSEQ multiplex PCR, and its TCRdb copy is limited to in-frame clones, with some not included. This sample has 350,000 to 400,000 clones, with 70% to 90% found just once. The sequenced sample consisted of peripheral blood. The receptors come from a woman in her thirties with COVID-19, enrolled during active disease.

CDR3 in amino acids: CASRRDSSSYEQYV. CDR3 nucleotides: TGCGCCAGCAGACGGGACAGCAGCTCCTACGAGCAGTACGTC. V and J are TRBV5-1 and TRBJ2-7, with 7 bases fitting TRBD1. The CDR3 runs to 14 residues. Germline loops: CDR1 SGHRS, CDR2 YFSETQ. Trimming took 5 bases from V and 0 from J; bases not matched to a gene: 5.

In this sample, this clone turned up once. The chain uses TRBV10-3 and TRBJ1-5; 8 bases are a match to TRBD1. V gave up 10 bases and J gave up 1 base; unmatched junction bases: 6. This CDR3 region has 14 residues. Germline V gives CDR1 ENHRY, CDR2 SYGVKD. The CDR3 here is CATSGTGSNQPQHF. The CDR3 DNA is TGTGCCACCTCCGGGACAGGAAGCAATCAGCCCCAGCATTTT.

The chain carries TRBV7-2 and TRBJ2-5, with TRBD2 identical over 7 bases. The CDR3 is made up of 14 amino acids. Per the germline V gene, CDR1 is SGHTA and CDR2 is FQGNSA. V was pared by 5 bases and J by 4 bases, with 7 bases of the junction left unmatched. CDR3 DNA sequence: TGTGCCAGCAGCCGTCTGGCGGGAGCAGAGACCCAGTACTTC. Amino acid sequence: CASSRLAGAETQYF.

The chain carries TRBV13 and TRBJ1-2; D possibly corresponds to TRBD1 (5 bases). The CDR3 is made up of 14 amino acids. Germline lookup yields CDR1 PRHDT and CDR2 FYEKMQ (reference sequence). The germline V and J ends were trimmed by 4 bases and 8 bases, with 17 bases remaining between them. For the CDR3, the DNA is TGTGCCAGCAGCTCCGACAGTGAGGTGGGCGGCTACACCTTC. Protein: CASSSDSEVGGYTF.

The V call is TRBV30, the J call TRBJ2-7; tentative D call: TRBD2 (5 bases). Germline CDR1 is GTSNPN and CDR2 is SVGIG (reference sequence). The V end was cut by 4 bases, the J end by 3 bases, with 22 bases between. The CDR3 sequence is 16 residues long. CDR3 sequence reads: CAWIPLRGNSRYEQYV. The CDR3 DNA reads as TGTGCCTGGATTCCTCTCCGAGGGAACTCTCGCTACGAGCAGTACGTC.

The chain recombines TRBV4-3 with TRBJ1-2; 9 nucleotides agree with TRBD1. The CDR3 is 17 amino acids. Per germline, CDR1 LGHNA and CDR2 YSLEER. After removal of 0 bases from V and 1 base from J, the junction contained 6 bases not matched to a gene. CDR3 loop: CASSQEIGTGFNYGYTF. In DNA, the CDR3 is TGCGCCAGCAGCCAAGAAATTGGGACAGGGTTTAACTATGGCTACACCTTC.

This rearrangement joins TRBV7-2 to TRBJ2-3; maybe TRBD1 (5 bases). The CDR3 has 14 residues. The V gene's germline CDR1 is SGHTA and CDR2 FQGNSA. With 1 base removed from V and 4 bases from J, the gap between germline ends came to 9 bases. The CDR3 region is CASSLGWGADTQYF. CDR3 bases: TGTGCCAGCAGCTTAGGGTGGGGCGCAGATACGCAGTATTTT.

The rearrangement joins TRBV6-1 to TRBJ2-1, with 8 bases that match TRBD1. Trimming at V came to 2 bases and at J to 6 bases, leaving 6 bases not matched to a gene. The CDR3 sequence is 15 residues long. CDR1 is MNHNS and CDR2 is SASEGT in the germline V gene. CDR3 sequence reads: CASSERGDRSNEQFF. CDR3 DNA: TGTGCCAGCAGTGAAAGGGGGGACAGGAGCAATGAGCAGTTCTTC.

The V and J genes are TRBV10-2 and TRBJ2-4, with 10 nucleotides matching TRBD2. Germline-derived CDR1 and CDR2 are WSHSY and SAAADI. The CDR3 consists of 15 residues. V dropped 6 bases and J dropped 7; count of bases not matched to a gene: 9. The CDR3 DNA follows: TGCGCCAGCAGACCAAAGCGGGAGGGCCGGAACATTCAGTACTTC. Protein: CASRPKREGRNIQYF.

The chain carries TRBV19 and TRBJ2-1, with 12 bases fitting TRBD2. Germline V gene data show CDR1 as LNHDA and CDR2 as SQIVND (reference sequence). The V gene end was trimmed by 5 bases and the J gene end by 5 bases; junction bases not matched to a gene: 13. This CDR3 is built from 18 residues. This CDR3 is CASSPRLAGVVLHNEQFF. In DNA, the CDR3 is TGTGCCAGTAGTCCACGACTAGCGGGAGTCGTCCTTCACAATGAGCAGTTCTTC.

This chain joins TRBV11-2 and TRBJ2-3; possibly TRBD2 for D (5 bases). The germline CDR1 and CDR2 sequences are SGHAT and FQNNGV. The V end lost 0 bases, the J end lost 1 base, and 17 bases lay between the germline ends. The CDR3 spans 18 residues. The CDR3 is CASSLDPPGRAGTDTQYF. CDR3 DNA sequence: TGTGCCAGCAGCTTAGATCCGCCTGGGCGGGCCGGCACAGATACGCAGTATTTT.

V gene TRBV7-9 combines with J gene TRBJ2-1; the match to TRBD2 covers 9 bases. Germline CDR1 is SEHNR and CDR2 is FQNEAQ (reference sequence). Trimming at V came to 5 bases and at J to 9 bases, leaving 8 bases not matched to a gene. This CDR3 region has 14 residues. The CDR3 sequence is CASSQVPLAGEQFF. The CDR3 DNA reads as TGTGCCAGCAGCCAAGTGCCACTAGCGGGTGAGCAGTTCTTC.

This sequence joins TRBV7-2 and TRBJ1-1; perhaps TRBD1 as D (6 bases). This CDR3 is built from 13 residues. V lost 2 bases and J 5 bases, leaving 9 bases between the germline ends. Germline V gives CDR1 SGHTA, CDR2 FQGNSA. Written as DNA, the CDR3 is TGTGCCAGCAGCTTACAGGGGAGAACTGAAGCTTTCTTT. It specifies CASSLQGRTEAFF.

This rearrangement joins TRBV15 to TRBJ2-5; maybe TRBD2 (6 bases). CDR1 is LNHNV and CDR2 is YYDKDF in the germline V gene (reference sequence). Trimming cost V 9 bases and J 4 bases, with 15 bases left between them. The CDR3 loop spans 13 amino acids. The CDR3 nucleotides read TGTGCCACTGGGCGGGAAGAACGAGAGACCCAGTACTTC. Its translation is CATGREERETQYF.

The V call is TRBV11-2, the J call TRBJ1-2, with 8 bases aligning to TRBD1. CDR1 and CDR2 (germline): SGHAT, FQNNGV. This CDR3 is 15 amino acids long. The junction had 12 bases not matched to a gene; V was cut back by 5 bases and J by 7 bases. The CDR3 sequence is CASSPSGQGALGYTF. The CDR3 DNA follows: TGTGCCAGCAGCCCCTCCGGGCAGGGGGCGCTTGGCTACACCTTC.

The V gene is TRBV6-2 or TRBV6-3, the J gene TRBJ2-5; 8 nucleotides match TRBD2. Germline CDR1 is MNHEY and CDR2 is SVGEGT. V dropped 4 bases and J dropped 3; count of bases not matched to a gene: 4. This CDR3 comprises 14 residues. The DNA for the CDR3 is TGTGCCAGCAGTTCCGGACTAGCCGAAGAGACCCAGTACTTC. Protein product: CASSSGLAEETQYF.

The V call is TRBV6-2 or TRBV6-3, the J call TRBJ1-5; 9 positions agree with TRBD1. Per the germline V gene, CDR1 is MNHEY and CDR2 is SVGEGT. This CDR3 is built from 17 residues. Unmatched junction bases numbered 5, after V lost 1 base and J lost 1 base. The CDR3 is CASSYWQGTGSNQPQHF. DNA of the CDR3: TGTGCCAGCAGTTACTGGCAGGGGACAGGGAGCAATCAGCCCCAGCATTTT.

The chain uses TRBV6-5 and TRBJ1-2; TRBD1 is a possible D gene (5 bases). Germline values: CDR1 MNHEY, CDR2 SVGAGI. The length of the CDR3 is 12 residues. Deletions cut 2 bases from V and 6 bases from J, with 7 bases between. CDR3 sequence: CASSYRGHGYTF. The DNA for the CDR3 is TGTGCCAGCAGTTACAGGGGCCATGGCTACACCTTC.

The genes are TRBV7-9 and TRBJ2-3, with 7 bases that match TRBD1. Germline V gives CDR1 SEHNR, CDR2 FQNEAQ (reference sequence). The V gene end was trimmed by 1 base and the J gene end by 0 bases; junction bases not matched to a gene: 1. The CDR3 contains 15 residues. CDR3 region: CASSLEGASTDTQYF. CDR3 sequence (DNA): TGTGCCAGCAGCTTAGAGGGGGCAAGCACAGATACGCAGTATTTT.

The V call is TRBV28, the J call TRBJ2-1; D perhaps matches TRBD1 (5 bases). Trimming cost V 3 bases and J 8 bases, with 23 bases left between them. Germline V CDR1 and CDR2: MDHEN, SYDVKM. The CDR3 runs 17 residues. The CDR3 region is CASSFDVDNPRVDEQFF. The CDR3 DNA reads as TGTGCCAGCAGTTTTGACGTGGACAACCCTAGAGTGGATGAGCAGTTCTTC.

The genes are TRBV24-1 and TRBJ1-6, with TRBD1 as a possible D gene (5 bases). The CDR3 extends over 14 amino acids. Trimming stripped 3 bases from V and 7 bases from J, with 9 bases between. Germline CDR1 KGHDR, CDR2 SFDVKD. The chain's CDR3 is CATSDGGWNSPLHF. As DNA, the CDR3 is TGTGCCACCAGTGATGGGGGGTGGAATTCACCCCTCCACTTT.

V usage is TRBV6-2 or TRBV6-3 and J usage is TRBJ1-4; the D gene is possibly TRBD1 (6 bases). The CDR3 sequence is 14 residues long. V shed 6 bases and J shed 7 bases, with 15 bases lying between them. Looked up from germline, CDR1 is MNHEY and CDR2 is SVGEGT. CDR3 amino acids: CASSTDSSGEKLFF. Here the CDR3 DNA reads TGTGCCAGCAGCACGGACAGCTCCGGTGAAAAACTGTTTTTT.

This CDR3 is CASIRQGAGEKLFF. CDR3 nucleotide sequence: TGTGCCAGCATTAGACAGGGGGCAGGTGAAAAACTGTTTTTT. This chain uses TRBV2 with TRBJ1-4; 10 bases fit TRBD1. The V segment lost 7 bases and the J segment 7 bases; nucleotides outside the gene matches: 6. Germline V gives CDR1 SNHLY, CDR2 FYNNEI. The CDR3 covers 14 residues.

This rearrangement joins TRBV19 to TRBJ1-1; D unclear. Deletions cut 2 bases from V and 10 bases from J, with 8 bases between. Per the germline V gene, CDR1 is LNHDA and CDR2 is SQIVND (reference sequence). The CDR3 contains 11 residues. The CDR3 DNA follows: TGTGCCAGTAGTATACGGCGGGGAGCTTTCTTT. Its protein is CASSIRRGAFF.

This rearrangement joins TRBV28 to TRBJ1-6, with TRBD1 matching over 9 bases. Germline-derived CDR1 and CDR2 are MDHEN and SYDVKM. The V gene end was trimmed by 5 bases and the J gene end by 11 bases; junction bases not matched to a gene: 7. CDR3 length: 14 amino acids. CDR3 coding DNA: TGTGCCAGCAGTCCCGGGACAGGGTATACACCCCTCCACTTT. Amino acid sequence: CASSPGTGYTPLHF.

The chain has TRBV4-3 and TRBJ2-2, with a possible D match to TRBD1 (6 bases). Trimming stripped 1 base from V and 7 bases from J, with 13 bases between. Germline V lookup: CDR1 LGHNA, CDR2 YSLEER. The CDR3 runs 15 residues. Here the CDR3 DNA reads TGCGCCAGCAGCCAAGCGAGGGGGTCGAGCGGGGAGCTGTTTTTT. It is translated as CASSQARGSSGELFF.

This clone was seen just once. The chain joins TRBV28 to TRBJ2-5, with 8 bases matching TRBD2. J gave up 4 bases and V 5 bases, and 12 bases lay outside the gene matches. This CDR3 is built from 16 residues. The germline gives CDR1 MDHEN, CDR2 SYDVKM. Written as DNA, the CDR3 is TGTGCCAGCAGTCCGGGGAGCGGGGGCCCGCGAGAGACCCAGTACTTC. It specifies CASSPGSGGPRETQYF.

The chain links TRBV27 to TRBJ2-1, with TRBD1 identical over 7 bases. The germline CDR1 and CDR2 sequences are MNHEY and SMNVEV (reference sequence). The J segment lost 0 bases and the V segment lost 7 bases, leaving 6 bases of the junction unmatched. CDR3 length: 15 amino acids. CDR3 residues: CASTQDRSSYNEQFF. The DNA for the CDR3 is TGTGCCAGCACCCAGGACAGGAGCTCCTACAATGAGCAGTTCTTC.